This T cell receptor beta chain was sequenced during a study of blood T cell repertoires in COVID-19. Assay: immunoSEQ multiplex PCR; the TCRdb copy retains only in-frame clones and omits some. The sample lists around 200,000 clones; more than 80% were seen once. The CDR3 length is 11 residues. Germline V gives CDR1 SEHNR, CDR2 FQNEAQ (reference sequence). V was clipped by 3 bases and J by 10 bases, with 7 bases between them. Specimen: peripheral blood. This clonotype was sampled from a woman at least 80 years old with acute or convalescent COVID-19. The chain uses TRBV7-9 and TRBJ2-1, with D possibly matching TRBD2 (5 bases). The CDR3 region is CASSFPGEQFF. The CDR3, as DNA: TGTGCCAGCAGCTTCCCGGGGGAGCAGTTCTTC. Together with reference TRBV7-9 and TRBJ2-1, the CDR3 gives the full variable domain: DTGVSQNPRHKITKRGQNVTFRCDPISEHNRLYWYRQTLGQGPEFLTYFQNEAQLEKSRLLSDRFSAERPKGSFSTLEIQRTEQGDSAMYLCASSFPGEQFFGPGTRLTVL.